Following are 17 T cell receptor beta chains from one sample sequenced in a study of cytomegalovirus exposure and HLA in healthy donors. The study ran its PCR with 60 Vbeta and 13 Jbeta primers. TCRdb keeps only in-frame clones here, not all; method: immunoSEQ multiplex PCR. Of about 140,000 clones detected, around 79% appear once; the ten largest clones hold 3% to 5%. Sequenced material: PBMCs. The receptors derive from a male donor in good health and CMV-seronegative.

The chain recombines TRBV11-2 with TRBJ2-3; D ambiguous. The CDR3 sequence is 13 residues long. From germline, CDR1 is SGHAT and CDR2 FQNNGV. Trimming cost V 4 bases and J 2 bases, with 7 bases left between them. In DNA, the CDR3 is TGTGCCAGCAGCTCATCCCCCACAGATACGCAGTATTTT. It codes for CASSSSPTDTQYF. Looking up the rest from reference TRBV11-2 and TRBJ2-3 gives the full variable domain: EAGVAQSPRYKIIEKRQSVAFWCNPISGHATLYWYQQILGQGPKLLIQFQNNGVVDDSQLPKDRFSAERLKGVDSTLKIQPAKLEDSAVYLCASSSSPTDTQYFGPGTRLTVL.

This clone appeared a few times. This chain links TRBV18 with TRBJ2-7; 11 bases align to TRBD2. Germline V gene lookup returns CDR1 KGHSH and CDR2 LQKENI. After removal of 2 bases from V and 0 bases from J, the junction contained 3 bases not matched to a gene. The CDR3 has 16 residues. The CDR3 protein is CASSPTSGGLSYEQYF. In DNA form, the CDR3 reads TGTGCCAGCTCACCAACTAGCGGGGGCCTCTCCTACGAGCAGTACTTC.

CDR3 loop: CASSIGVGGTGANVLTF. CDR3 bases: TGTGCCAGTAGTATAGGGGTGGGAGGAACTGGGGCCAACGTCCTGACTTTC. J is TRBJ2-6 and V is TRBV19; TRBD2 is a possible D gene (6 bases). The CDR3 consists of 17 residues. Germline V gene sequence: CDR1 LNHDA, CDR2 SQIVND (reference sequence). V gave up 1 base and J gave up 2 bases, with 12 bases separating them.

The rearrangement uses TRBV19 and TRBJ1-1; D possibly corresponds to TRBD1 (5 bases). The length of the CDR3 is 15 residues. The V end lost 5 bases, the J end lost 4 bases, and 17 bases lay between the germline ends. The germline V gene has CDR1 LNHDA and CDR2 SQIVND (reference sequence). CDR3 sequence (DNA): TGTGCCAGTAGTGCCCGCCAGGGAAGAGGCACTGAAGCTTTCTTT. This gives the protein CASSARQGRGTEAFF.

This chain uses TRBV6-1 with TRBJ2-4; the D gene is possibly TRBD2 (6 bases). V was trimmed by 2 bases and J by 0 bases, leaving 11 bases between them. The CDR3 has 16 amino acids. Per germline, CDR1 MNHNS and CDR2 SASEGT. The CDR3 sequence: CASSERGGVAKNIQYF. The CDR3 DNA is TGTGCCAGCAGTGAAAGGGGAGGTGTAGCCAAAAACATTCAGTACTTC.

This clone was counted a few times. The chain joins TRBV7-3 to TRBJ1-3; possibly TRBD1 for D (6 bases). Per germline, CDR1 SGHTA and CDR2 FQGTGA. The CDR3 is 18 residues long. Trimming stripped 5 bases from V and 0 bases from J, with 20 bases between. DNA of the CDR3: TGTGCCAGCAGCCCGGGGGGGGGCACTCCAGACTCTGGAAACACCATATATTTT. This codes for CASSPGGGTPDSGNTIYF.

Written as DNA, the CDR3 is TGTGCCAGCAGCCCAGACAGGTGGGGTAATCAGCCCCAGCATTTT. This sequence encodes CASSPDRWGNQPQHF. The chain has TRBV2 and TRBJ1-5; D may be TRBD1 (6 bases). In germline, CDR1 is SNHLY, CDR2 FYNNEI. V gave up 6 bases and J gave up 4 bases, with 16 bases separating them. CDR3 size: 15 residues. The variable domain in full, completed from reference TRBV2 and TRBJ1-5, reads EPEVTQTPSHQVTQMGQEVILRCVPISNHLYFYWYRQILGQKVEFLVSFYNNEISEKSEIFDDQFSVERPDGSNFTLKIRSTKLEDSAMYFCASSPDRWGNQPQHFGDGTRLSIL.

The rearrangement links TRBV15 to TRBJ1-5; 9 bases are shared with TRBD1. The germline V gene encodes CDR1 LNHNV and CDR2 YYDKDF (reference sequence). The CDR3 loop spans 17 amino acids. V lost 1 base to trimming and J lost 2 bases; unmatched junction nucleotides: 6. CDR3 nucleotide sequence: TGTGCCACCAGCAGAGGAAACAGGGGGCTTGGCAATCAGCCCCAGCATTTT. This gives the protein CATSRGNRGLGNQPQHF.

The chain recombines TRBV19 with TRBJ1-1; 8 positions agree with TRBD1. Losses at the gene ends were 6 bases for V and 1 base for J; bases not matched to a gene: 4. The CDR3 totals 14 residues. Looked up from germline, CDR1 is LNHDA and CDR2 is SQIVND (reference sequence). The CDR3 bases are TGTGCCAGTAGCTACAGGGGGAAGAACACTGAAGCTTTCTTT. This gives the protein CASSYRGKNTEAFF.

This clone has more than one count but fewer than ten. The chain is built from TRBV9 and TRBJ2-2, with D perhaps TRBD2 (5 bases). The CDR3 totals 16 residues. V was pared by 0 bases and J by 2 bases, with 11 bases between. Germline V gene sequence: CDR1 SGDLS, CDR2 YYNGEE. For the CDR3, the DNA is TGTGCCAGCAGCGTAGCCGTAAGCGGAAACACCGGGGAGCTGTTTTTT. Translated, it gives CASSVAVSGNTGELFF.

This chain joins TRBV7-9 and TRBJ2-3, with D unresolved. Germline-derived CDR1 and CDR2 are SEHNR and FQNEAQ (reference sequence). V was clipped by 3 bases and J by 7 bases, with 5 bases between them. This CDR3 comprises 11 residues. As DNA, the CDR3 is TGTGCCAGCAGCTTGACAAATACGCAGTATTTT. Its translation: CASSLTNTQYF.

The chain has TRBV4-3 and TRBJ1-2; D is unresolved. V was trimmed by 4 bases and J by 0 bases, leaving 12 bases between them. Per germline, CDR1 LGHNA and CDR2 YSLEER. The CDR3 has 15 residues. The CDR3 spells CASSREAQTNYGYTF. CDR3 DNA: TGCGCCAGCAGCCGAGAAGCACAGACTAACTATGGCTACACCTTC.

The V gene is TRBV30, the J gene TRBJ2-1; 7 bases map to TRBD1. Germline V gene sequence: CDR1 GTSNPN, CDR2 SVGIG (reference sequence). This CDR3 is built from 14 residues. V shed 7 bases, J shed 0 bases, and the junction held 6 bases outside the gene matches. The CDR3 nucleotides read TGTGCCTCAGGAAGGACAGGCTCCTACAATGAGCAGTTCTTC. Translating it yields CASGRTGSYNEQFF.

This clone was observed a few times. The rearrangement uses TRBV18 and TRBJ1-1; D not certain. The CDR3 is made up of 15 amino acids. V was trimmed by 2 bases and J by 0 bases, leaving 10 bases between them. From germline, CDR1 is KGHSH and CDR2 LQKENI. The CDR3, as DNA: TGTGCCAGCTCACCAACGGGAGCATTGAACACTGAAGCTTTCTTT. Residues: CASSPTGALNTEAFF.

This clone was picked up a small number of times. The rearrangement joins TRBV5-4 to TRBJ2-6; D perhaps matches TRBD2 (6 bases). V lost 7 bases and J lost 3, with 14 bases in between. The V gene's germline CDR1 is SGHNT and CDR2 YYREEE (reference sequence). The CDR3 extends over 15 amino acids. As DNA, the CDR3 is TGTGCCAGCCGCAAAGGGCGGGATGGGGCCAACGTCCTGACTTTC. It codes for CASRKGRDGANVLTF.

The rearrangement joins TRBV6-4 to TRBJ2-3; possibly TRBD2 for D (5 bases). CDR1 MRHNA and CDR2 SNTAGT come from the germline V gene. Between the trimmed V and J ends, which lost 6 bases and 6 bases, there was a span of 13 bases. The CDR3 is 13 amino acids. CDR3 sequence: CASRPPGKDTQYF. CDR3 DNA sequence: TGTGCCAGCAGGCCACCGGGGAAGGATACGCAGTATTTT.

The DNA of the CDR3 is TGTGCCAGCAGCGTAGGGGCTAGCGGGGGGAGTGTGGAGACCCAGTACTTC. This encodes CASSVGASGGSVETQYF. J is TRBJ2-5 and V is TRBV9; the match to TRBD2 covers 11 bases. J lost 5 bases, V lost 0 bases, and 9 bases had no gene match. This CDR3 contains 17 residues. Germline V gene data show CDR1 as SGDLS and CDR2 as YYNGEE.